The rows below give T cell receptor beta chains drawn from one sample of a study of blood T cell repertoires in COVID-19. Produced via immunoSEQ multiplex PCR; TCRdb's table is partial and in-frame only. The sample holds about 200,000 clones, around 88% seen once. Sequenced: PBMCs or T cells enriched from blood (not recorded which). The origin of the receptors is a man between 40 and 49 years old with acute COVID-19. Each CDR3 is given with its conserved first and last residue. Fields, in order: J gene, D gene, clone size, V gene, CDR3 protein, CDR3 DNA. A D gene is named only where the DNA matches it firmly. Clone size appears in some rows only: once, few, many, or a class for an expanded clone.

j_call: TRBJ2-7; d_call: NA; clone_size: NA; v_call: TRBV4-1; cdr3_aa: CASSQDAGTYEQYF; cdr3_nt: TGCGCCAGCAGCCAAGACGCAGGGACCTACGAGCAGTACTTC
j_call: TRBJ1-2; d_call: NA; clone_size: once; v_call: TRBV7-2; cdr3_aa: CASSYKSDTNYGYTF; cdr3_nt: TGTGCCAGCAGCTACAAGAGTGACACTAACTATGGCTACACCTTC
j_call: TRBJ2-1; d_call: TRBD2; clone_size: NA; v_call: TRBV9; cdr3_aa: CASSPIQRGNNEQFF; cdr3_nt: TGTGCCAGCAGCCCAATCCAGCGGGGAAACAATGAGCAGTTCTTC
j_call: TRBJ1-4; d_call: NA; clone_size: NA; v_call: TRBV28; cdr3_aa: CASTPGYSGEKLFF; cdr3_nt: TGTGCCAGCACCCCGGGCTACAGCGGTGAAAAACTGTTTTTT
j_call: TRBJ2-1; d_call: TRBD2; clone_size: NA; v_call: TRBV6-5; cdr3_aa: CASSHGTSGQNEQFF; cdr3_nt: TGTGCCAGCAGTCACGGGACTAGCGGGCAAAATGAGCAGTTCTTC
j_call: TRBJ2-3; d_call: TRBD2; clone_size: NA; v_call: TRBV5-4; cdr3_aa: CASSLPGSGSGRDTQYF; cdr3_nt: TGTGCCAGCAGCTTACCGGGTTCAGGAAGCGGGAGGGATACGCAGTATTTT
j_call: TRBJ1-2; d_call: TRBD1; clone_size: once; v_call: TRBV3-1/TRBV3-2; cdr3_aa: CASSPTGQKGYTF; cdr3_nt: TGTGCCAGCAGCCCAACGGGACAGAAGGGCTACACCTTC
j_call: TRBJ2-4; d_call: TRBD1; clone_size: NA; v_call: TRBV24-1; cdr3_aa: CATSSGGLAKNIQYF; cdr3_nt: TGTGCCACCAGCTCAGGGGGCTTAGCCAAAAACATTCAGTACTTC
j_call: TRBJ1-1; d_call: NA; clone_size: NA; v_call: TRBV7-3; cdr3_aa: CASSLSGGANTEAFF; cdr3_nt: TGTGCCAGCAGCTTAAGTGGGGGGGCGAACACTGAAGCTTTCTTT
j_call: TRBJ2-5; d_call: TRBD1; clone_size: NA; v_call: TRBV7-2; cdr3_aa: CASSLGDRDQETQYF; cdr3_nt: TGTGCCAGCAGCTTGGGGGACAGGGACCAAGAGACCCAGTACTTC